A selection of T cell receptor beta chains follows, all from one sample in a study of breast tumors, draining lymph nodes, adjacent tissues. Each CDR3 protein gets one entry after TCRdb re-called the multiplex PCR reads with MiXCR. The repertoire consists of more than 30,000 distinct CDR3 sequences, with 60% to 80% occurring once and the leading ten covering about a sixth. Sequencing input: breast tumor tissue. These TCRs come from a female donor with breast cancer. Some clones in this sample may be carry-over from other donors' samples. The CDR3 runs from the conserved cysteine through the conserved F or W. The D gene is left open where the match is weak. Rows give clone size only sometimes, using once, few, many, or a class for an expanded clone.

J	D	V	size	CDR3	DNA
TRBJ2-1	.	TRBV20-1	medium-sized	CSAKFQTGSSYNEQFF	TGCAGTGCTAAATTTCAGACCGGTAGCTCCTACAATGAGCAGTTCTTC
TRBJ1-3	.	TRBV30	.	CAWTLWGNTIYF	TGTGCCTGGACCCTGTGGGGAAACACCATATATTTT
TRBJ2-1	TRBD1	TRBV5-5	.	CASSLVGQGSYNEQFF	TGTGCCAGCAGCTTGGTGGGACAGGGCTCCTACAATGAGCAGTTCTTC
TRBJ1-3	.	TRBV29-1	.	CSVDGGGNTIYF	TGCAGCGTTGATGGAGGAGGAAACACCATATATTTT
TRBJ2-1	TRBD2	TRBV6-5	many	CASTPLAGGYNEQFF	TGTGCCAGCACCCCACTAGCGGGGGGCTACAATGAGCAGTTCTTC
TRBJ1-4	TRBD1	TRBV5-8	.	CASSSYRGANEKLFF	TGTGCCAGCAGCAGTTACAGGGGGGCGAATGAAAAACTGTTTTTT
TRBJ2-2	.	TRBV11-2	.	CASSFRVGERGGELFF	TGTGCCAGCAGCTTTAGGGTGGGGGAGAGAGGCGGGGAGCTGTTTTTT
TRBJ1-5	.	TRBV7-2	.	CASSYYRDSNQPQHF	TGTGCCAGCAGCTACTACAGGGATAGCAATCAGCCCCAGCATTTT
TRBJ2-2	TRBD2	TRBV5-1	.	CASSGGPGSGRNTGELFF	TGCGCCAGCAGCGGGGGGCCCGGTAGCGGGAGGAACACCGGGGAGCTGTTTTTT
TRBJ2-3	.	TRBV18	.	CASSRVGGSTDTQYF	TGTGCCAGCTCACGGGTTGGGGGAAGCACAGATACGCAGTATTTT